The TCR beta chain described here comes from a study of blood T cell repertoires in COVID-19. Study information: Specimens from acute and convalescent COVID-19 originated in the United States, Italy and Spain.

V shed 0 bases and J shed 4 bases, with 9 bases lying between them. CDR1 and CDR2 from the germline V gene are SGDLS and YYNGEE. There are 14 residues in the CDR3. The table came from immunoSEQ multiplex PCR; TCRdb's copy has only in-frame clones and leaves some out. The repertoire holds roughly 120,000 clones, with 75% to 90% as singletons. Sequenced sample: peripheral blood. The origin of this receptor is a woman aged 80 or over with COVID-19, enrolled during active disease. The chain is built from TRBV9 and TRBJ2-3, with D hard to call. In DNA, the CDR3 is TGTGCCAGCAGCGTAGGAGAGCACCCAGATACGCAGTATTTT. This sequence encodes CASSVGEHPDTQYF. Based on the CDR3 plus reference TRBV9 and TRBJ2-3, the full variable domain is DSGVTQTPKHLITATGQRVTLRCSPRSGDLSVYWYQQSLDQGLQFLIQYYNGEERAKGNILERFSAQQFPDLHSELNLSSLELGDSALYFCASSVGEHPDTQYFGPGTRLTVL.